Listed below are T cell receptor beta chains from one sample, sequenced in a study of Graves' ophthalmopathy and Graves' hyperthyroidism. TCRdb independently ran MiXCR on the multiplex PCR reads; one entry per CDR3 protein. The sample lists hundreds of thousands of distinct CDR3 sequences, 20% to 25% occurring once. What was sequenced was peripheral blood. The receptors stem from a woman between 18 and 30 years old with stable Graves' hyperthyroidism. The CDR3 runs from the conserved cysteine through the conserved F or W. D genes are given only for firm matches. Expanded clones get a size class; other rows say once, few or many, or leave the size out.

d_call	clone_size	cdr3_length	v_call	j_call	cdr3_aa	cdr3_nt
NA	NA	16	TRBV27	TRBJ1-5	CASSLGDPYSNQPQHF	TGTGCCAGCAGTTTAGGCGACCCATATAGCAATCAGCCCCAGCATTTT
NA	NA	11	TRBV7-9	TRBJ1-2	CASSLVGGYTF	TGTGCCAGCAGCTTAGTCGGGGGCTACACCTTC
NA	many	16	TRBV20-1	TRBJ1-1	CSASPTNQWGGTEAFF	TGCAGTGCTAGCCCCACCAATCAGTGGGGAGGCACTGAAGCTTTCTTT
NA	once	14	TRBV10-3	TRBJ2-7	CAISFSGPVYEQYF	TGTGCCATCAGTTTTTCTGGACCAGTCTACGAGCAGTACTTC
TRBD1	NA	18	TRBV4-1	TRBJ2-7	CASSDRDSPLLGLYEQCF	TGCGCTAGCAGCGACCGGGACAGTCCTCTCCTTGGGCTCTACGAGCAGTGCTTC
NA	NA	15	TRBV19	TRBJ1-1	CASTPLGGVNTEAFF	TGTGCCAGTACCCCTCTGGGGGGCGTGAACACTGAAGCTTTCTTT
TRBD2	many	14	TRBV19	TRBJ2-7	CASKQLATAYEQYF	TGTGCCAGTAAACAACTAGCGACGGCCTACGAGCAGTACTTC
NA	NA	15	TRBV6-1	TRBJ2-5	CASDKEASPQETQYF	TGTGCCAGCGATAAAGAGGCATCGCCCCAAGAGACCCAGTACTTC
NA	many	16	TRBV6-4	TRBJ2-2	CASSEGGNANTGELFF	TGTGCCAGCAGTGAGGGGGGAAACGCGAACACCGGGGAGCTGTTTTTT
NA	many	14	TRBV6-5	TRBJ1-1	CASSNDRPLAEAFF	TGTGCCAGCAGTAATGACAGGCCCCTCGCTGAAGCTTTCTTT
NA	many	14	TRBV12-3/TRBV12-4	TRBJ1-2	CASSLPRGLGGYTF	TGTGCCAGCAGTTTGCCCCGGGGACTGGGCGGCTACACCTTC
TRBD2	many	16	TRBV6-2/TRBV6-3	TRBJ2-2	CASSYGLAGSAGELFF	TGTGCCAGCAGTTACGGTCTAGCGGGGAGTGCCGGGGAGCTGTTTTTT
TRBD1	many	14	TRBV10-3	TRBJ2-7	CAIRTQGDLYEQYF	TGTGCCATCAGGACACAGGGGGACTTGTACGAGCAGTACTTC
TRBD1	many	15	TRBV7-2	TRBJ2-7	CASSRTTGGSYEQYF	TGTGCCAGCAGCCGGACGACAGGGGGAAGCTACGAGCAGTACTTC
NA	NA	15	TRBV7-8	TRBJ2-7	CASSLTGTALREQYF	TGTGCCAGCAGCTTGACCGGGACGGCTCTTAGAGAGCAGTACTTC
NA	NA	13	TRBV20-1	TRBJ1-3	CSAPGGFGNTIYF	TGCAGTGCCCCCGGTGGGTTTGGAAACACCATATATTTT
NA	many	14	TRBV12-3/TRBV12-4	TRBJ2-7	CASSSLDRVWEQYF	TGTGCCAGCAGTTCCTTAGACCGTGTTTGGGAGCAGTACTTC
NA	once	13	TRBV24-1	TRBJ2-7	CATSDLQGYEQYF	TGTGCCACCAGTGATTTACAGGGCTACGAGCAGTACTTC
TRBD2	many	15	TRBV11-2	TRBJ2-7	CASSPQGLGGDEQYF	TGTGCCAGCAGTCCACAGGGACTAGGAGGGGACGAGCAGTACTTC
TRBD1	NA	18	TRBV11-2	TRBJ1-2	CASSLDLRRTGANYGYTF	TGTGCCAGCAGCTTAGATCTGCGCAGGACAGGAGCTAACTATGGCTACACCTTC
TRBD2	many	19	TRBV13	TRBJ2-5	CASSPRTSGREMGFETQYF	TGTGCCAGCAGCCCCAGGACTAGCGGGAGGGAAATGGGGTTTGAGACCCAGTACTTC
NA	once	16	TRBV27	TRBJ1-3	CASSLTGPGSGNTIYF	TGTGCCAGCAGTCTGACAGGACCAGGCTCTGGAAACACCATATATTTT
NA	many	15	TRBV30	TRBJ2-2	CAWRRSGYHTGELFF	TGTGCCTGGAGACGTAGCGGTTACCACACCGGGGAGCTGTTTTTT
TRBD2	many	13	TRBV7-9	TRBJ2-5	CASSFSSGETQYF	TGTGCCAGCAGCTTTTCTAGCGGAGAGACCCAGTACTTC
TRBD1	few	14	TRBV11-2	TRBJ2-2	CASSPDRVSGELFF	TGTGCCAGCAGCCCGGACAGGGTCTCCGGGGAGCTGTTTTTT
TRBD1	NA	15	TRBV7-9	TRBJ1-6	CASSFSQGGGSPLHF	TGTGCCAGCAGCTTTAGTCAGGGGGGTGGCTCACCCCTCCACTTT
NA	many	14	TRBV11-2	TRBJ2-4	CASSSTWTKNIQYF	TGTGCCAGCAGCTCAACGTGGACCAAAAACATTCAGTACTTC
NA	few	14	TRBV28	TRBJ2-2	CASSPRRTGGELFF	TGTGCCAGCAGTCCCCGCCGGACGGGGGGGGAGCTGTTTTTT
NA	NA	16	TRBV6-5	TRBJ1-2	CASSFSRTPSDYGYTF	TGTGCCAGCAGTTTTAGTCGGACACCTTCGGACTATGGCTACACCTTC